In this sample, the clone carrying this TCR beta chain turned up a few times. This specimen comes from a study of blood T cell repertoires in COVID-19. Study in general: The samples span acute and convalescent COVID-19 from the United States, Italy and Spain.

TCRdb keeps only in-frame clones here, not all; method: immunoSEQ multiplex PCR. This table has 140,000 to 150,000 clones, 86% appearing once. The V end lost 5 bases, the J end lost 6 bases, and 14 bases lay between the germline ends. This CDR3 is built from 15 residues. The V gene's germline CDR1 is LNHDA and CDR2 SQIVND (reference sequence). The specimen sequenced was PBMCs or T cells enriched from blood (not recorded which). The chain couples TRBV19 to TRBJ2-6; D possibly corresponds to TRBD2 (5 bases). The sequence derives from a man aged 50-60 years who had recovered from COVID-19. CDR3 DNA sequence: TGTGCCAGTAGTCCTCGGAGAGGGCAGGCCAACGTCCTGACTTTC. Its translation: CASSPRRGQANVLTF.